These 27 T cell receptor beta chains share one sample of origin, sequenced in a study of shared clonotypes between healthy human individuals. TCRdb keeps only in-frame clones here, not all; method: immunoSEQ multiplex PCR. The data hold around 320,000 clones, with 87% observed a single time. Sequenced material: memory CD8+ T cells sorted from blood. The subset: CD45RO+ cells pooled with CCR7-negative TemRA cells. The receptors come from a man aged 18 to 29 in good health.

The chain has TRBV6-4 and TRBJ1-1, with D tentatively TRBD1 (5 bases). The CDR3 loop spans 10 amino acids. The germline V gene has CDR1 MRHNA and CDR2 SNTAGT. The ends were cut back, 9 bases at V and 10 bases at J, with 12 bases in the middle. CDR3 sequence (DNA): TGTGCCAGGAGAGGGGTCGTAGCTTTCTTT. Amino acids: CARRGVVAFF.

The chain has TRBV27 and TRBJ2-6; 9 nucleotides align to TRBD1. CDR1 is MNHEY and CDR2 is SMNVEV in the germline V gene (reference sequence). V lost 5 bases, J lost 3 bases, and 5 bases stayed unmatched. The length of the CDR3 is 16 residues. In nucleotides, the CDR3 is TGTGCCAGCAGTCCGACAGGGGGTTATGGGGCCAACGTCCTGACTTTC. This translates into CASSPTGGYGANVLTF.

The chain is built from TRBV13 and TRBJ2-6; D not certain. V lost 5 bases, J lost 0 bases, and 8 bases lay in between. The CDR3 is made up of 15 amino acids. From germline, CDR1 is PRHDT and CDR2 FYEKMQ (reference sequence). The CDR3 reads CASSVTISGANVLTF. In nucleotides, the CDR3 is TGTGCCAGCAGCGTAACGATCTCTGGGGCCAACGTCCTGACTTTC.

This clone was detected only a few times. The chain employs TRBV27 and TRBJ1-6, with a possible D match to TRBD1 (6 bases). This CDR3 contains 14 residues. The germline V and J ends were trimmed by 6 bases and 7 bases, with 13 bases remaining between them. Germline lookup yields CDR1 MNHEY and CDR2 SMNVEV (reference sequence). The CDR3 DNA sequence: TGTGCCAGCAGGCTTACAGGGCTCAATTCACCCCTCCACTTT. It codes for CASRLTGLNSPLHF.

Details on this clone: This specimen includes other DNA sequences encoding the same CDR3. V is TRBV7-8 and J is TRBJ2-7; tentatively, D is TRBD2 (5 bases). Trimming stripped 3 bases from V and 2 bases from J, with 11 bases between. CDR3 length: 14 residues. In germline, CDR1 is SGHVS, CDR2 FQNEAQ. The DNA for the CDR3 is TGTGCCAGCAGCTTGGCGGGCACTACCTACGAGCAGTACTTC. It codes for CASSLAGTTYEQYF.

The chain carries TRBV6-5 and TRBJ2-2; 7 positions agree with TRBD1. Looked up from germline, CDR1 is MNHEY and CDR2 is SVGAGI. This CDR3 region has 13 residues. V gave up 10 bases and J gave up 5 bases; unmatched junction bases: 7. CDR3 amino acids: CATRTGRTGELFF. DNA for the CDR3: TGTGCCACCCGGACAGGAAGAACCGGGGAGCTGTTTTTT.

This clone was recorded a few times. V gene TRBV27 combines with J gene TRBJ2-1, with 9 positions matching TRBD2. Germline CDR1 MNHEY, CDR2 SMNVEV (reference sequence). The CDR3 has 16 amino acids. Germline trimming cut 6 bases from V and 7 bases from J; bases unmatched to any gene: 13. The CDR3 nucleotides are TGTGCCAGCAGGATAGGCGGGGGGGCCCTAATGAATGAGCAGTTCTTC. Amino acids: CASRIGGGALMNEQFF.

V gene TRBV6-5 combines with J gene TRBJ2-1; TRBD2 aligns across 12 bases. V was clipped by 0 bases and J by 14 bases; unmatched bases: 11. CDR3 length equals 16 residues. Germline V lookup: CDR1 MNHEY, CDR2 SVGAGI. For the CDR3, the DNA is TGTGCCAGCAGTTACTCGACGAGCCTAGCGGGGGGGATGGAGTTCTTC. Translation: CASSYSTSLAGGMEFF.

V and J are TRBV30 and TRBJ2-7; D remains unclear. Between the trimmed V and J ends, which lost 5 bases and 3 bases, there was a span of 14 bases. The CDR3 is made up of 13 amino acids. Germline CDR1 and CDR2: GTSNPN and SVGIG (reference sequence). In DNA form, the CDR3 reads TGTGCCTGGGCCCCGGACGGTTTCTACGAGCAGTACTTC. This encodes CAWAPDGFYEQYF.

Here the CDR3 DNA reads TGTGCCAGCTCATCCCACCAGGGGGCAGAATGGTACGAGCAGTACTTC. Its translation is CASSSHQGAEWYEQYF. The chain combines TRBV18 with TRBJ2-7, with 8 bases fitting TRBD1. CDR1 is KGHSH and CDR2 is LQKENI in the germline V gene. The CDR3 sequence is 16 residues long. Losses at the gene ends were 5 bases for V and 4 bases for J; bases not matched to a gene: 13.

V is TRBV2 and J is TRBJ1-2; TRBD1 might be the D (5 bases). CDR1 and CDR2 from the germline V gene are SNHLY and FYNNEI. The length of the CDR3 is 17 residues. Trimming took off 7 bases at V and 2 bases at J, with 23 bases between the two ends. The CDR3 DNA sequence: TGTGCCAGCACCGAAGCACCCCCCGGGACTGGAAACTATGGCTACACCTTC. Residues: CASTEAPPGTGNYGYTF.

The CDR3 DNA reads TGTGCCAGCTCACGAAATATACTGACAAGGATCCTTAACTATGGCTACACCTTC. Its protein product is CASSRNILTRILNYGYTF. The rearrangement links TRBV18 to TRBJ1-2; D gene ambiguous. Germline V CDR1 and CDR2: KGHSH, LQKENI. The CDR3 sequence is 18 residues long. V was clipped by 4 bases and J by 1 base, with 22 bases between them. Supplemented by reference TRBV18 and TRBJ1-2, the full variable domain reads NAGVMQNPRHLVRRRGQEARLRCSPMKGHSHVYWYRQLPEEGLKFMVYLQKENIIDESGMPKERFSAEFPKEGPSILRIQQVVRGDSAAYFCASSRNILTRILNYGYTFGSGTRLTVV.

This chain links TRBV30 with TRBJ2-5; D is unresolved. The J call may not be correct, given that the DNA end is closer to TRBJ2-7. Per the germline V gene, CDR1 is GTSNPN and CDR2 is SVGIG (reference sequence). The CDR3 extends over 13 amino acids. CDR3 bases: TGTGCCTGGAGAGGGTTGGGCGTCTACGAGCAGTACTTC. Translated: CAWRGLGVYEQYF.

The table lists this clone with a count of one. It differs at one base from a far larger clone, so likely a read error. Within the sample, other DNA sequences also encode this same CDR3. The chain couples TRBV27 to TRBJ1-1; 7 nucleotides match TRBD1. Germline trimming cut 4 bases from V and 0 bases from J; bases unmatched to any gene: 5. From germline, CDR1 is MNHEY and CDR2 SMNVEV (reference sequence). This CDR3 is 15 amino acids long. CDR3 sequence reads: CASSSSTGLNTEAFF. CDR3 DNA sequence: TGTGCCAGCAGTTCCTCGACAGGGTTGAACACTGAAGCTTTCTTT.

This rearrangement joins TRBV10-3 to TRBJ1-6; D remains unclear. CDR1 and CDR2 from the germline V gene are ENHRY and SYGVKD. V lost 6 bases, J lost 0 bases, and 6 bases lay in between. CDR3 length: 14 residues. CDR3 protein: CAIRQSSYNSPLHF. The CDR3 DNA follows: TGTGCCATCAGACAGAGCTCCTATAATTCACCCCTCCACTTT.

This chain connects TRBV5-4 to TRBJ2-3, with D perhaps being TRBD1 or TRBD2 (5 bases each). Per the germline V gene, CDR1 is SGHNT and CDR2 is YYREEE (reference sequence). The CDR3 length is 17 residues. Trimming took 0 bases from V and 5 from J, leaving 19 bases between them. The CDR3 reads CASSLVGLANSRDTQYF. CDR3 nucleotides: TGTGCCAGCAGCTTGGTGGGGCTAGCCAATTCAAGAGATACGCAGTATTTT.

This chain uses TRBV28 with TRBJ1-6; no clear D. Trimming pared 3 bases from V and 10 bases from J, leaving 4 bases between. Germline values: CDR1 MDHEN, CDR2 SYDVKM. The CDR3 runs to 11 residues. The CDR3 DNA follows: TGTGCCAGCAGTTTGAGCTCACCCCTCCACTTT. This codes for CASSLSSPLHF.

As to this clone: This same CDR3 is encoded by further DNA sequences in the sample. The CDR3 nucleotides are TGTGCCAGCAGCCCCGGGACTAGCGGCACAGATACGCAGTATTTT. Protein: CASSPGTSGTDTQYF. The chain has TRBV7-2 and TRBJ2-3; TRBD2 matches 10 bases. Germline V gives CDR1 SGHTA, CDR2 FQGNSA. The CDR3 length is 15 residues. V trimming: 5 bases; J trimming: 1 base; junction bases outside the gene matches: 3.

CDR3 nucleotide sequence: TGTGCCAGCAACCCGAGGGCCTTCTCCTACAATGAGCAGTTCTTC. Amino acid sequence: CASNPRAFSYNEQFF. The chain links TRBV27 to TRBJ2-1; a possible D gene is TRBD2 (5 bases). The CDR3 sequence is 15 residues long. Trimming removed 7 bases from V and 0 bases from J, with 13 bases in between. Germline-derived CDR1 and CDR2 are MNHEY and SMNVEV (reference sequence).

This chain joins TRBV7-3 and TRBJ2-2, with D perhaps assigned TRBD1 or TRBD2 (5 bases each). The CDR3 is made up of 15 amino acids. The V and J ends lost 5 bases and 5 bases respectively, with 15 bases between them. Germline CDR1 and CDR2: SGHTA and FQGTGA. CDR3 amino acids: CASSVYGTRTGELFF. The CDR3 DNA follows: TGTGCCAGCAGCGTTTACGGGACCCGTACCGGGGAGCTGTTTTTT.

The chain links TRBV5-1 to TRBJ2-1, with 9 bases fitting TRBD2. The CDR3 runs to 15 residues. J gave up 2 bases and V 1 base, and 1 base lay outside the gene matches. Germline CDR1 SGHRS, CDR2 YFSETQ. CDR3 region: CASSLSGGPYNEQFF. In nucleotides, the CDR3 is TGCGCCAGCAGCTTGAGCGGGGGGCCCTACAATGAGCAGTTCTTC.

The table lists this clone with a count of one. This chain uses TRBV18 with TRBJ2-5; 8 bases map to TRBD1. The CDR3 length is 14 residues. The ends lost 6 bases at V and 2 bases at J; junction bases unmatched: 5. Per germline, CDR1 KGHSH and CDR2 LQKENI. CDR3 DNA sequence: TGTGCCAGCTCGCCCGGACAGGGACAAGAGACCCAGTACTTC. Translated, it gives CASSPGQGQETQYF.

The chain is built from TRBV25-1 and TRBJ2-1; 10 bases are a match to TRBD1. Germline assignment: CDR1 MGHDK and CDR2 SYGVNS. The CDR3 is made up of 14 amino acids. With V trimmed by 3 bases and J by 7 bases, 3 bases remained unmatched. The CDR3 coding sequence is TGTGCCAGCAGTGAGACAGGGGGCGGGAATGAGCAGTTCTTC. Translation gives CASSETGGGNEQFF.

The V gene is TRBV10-3, the J gene TRBJ2-5, with 9 bases aligning to TRBD2. Germline trimming cut 0 bases from V and 3 bases from J; bases unmatched to any gene: 8. The germline V gene encodes CDR1 ENHRY and CDR2 SYGVKD. This CDR3 region has 17 residues. CDR3 region: CAISESRVIAGEETQYF. In DNA, the CDR3 is TGTGCCATCAGTGAGTCGAGGGTAATAGCGGGAGAAGAGACCCAGTACTTC.

This rearrangement joins TRBV5-1 to TRBJ2-7; TRBD2 might be the D (6 bases). There are 12 residues in the CDR3. With 3 bases removed from V and 4 bases from J, the gap between germline ends came to 8 bases. CDR1 SGHRS and CDR2 YFSETQ come from the germline V gene. The CDR3 nucleotides read TGCGCCAGCAGCTCGGGGGTATACGAGCAGTACTTC. Protein: CASSSGVYEQYF.

The chain couples TRBV19 to TRBJ2-1; D is ambiguous. V gave up 3 bases and J gave up 7 bases, with 4 bases separating them. CDR3 length equals 11 residues. CDR1 LNHDA and CDR2 SQIVND come from the germline V gene (reference sequence). The CDR3 region is CASSMGNEQFF. CDR3 coding DNA: TGTGCCAGTAGTATGGGGAATGAGCAGTTCTTC.

Only a few counts were recorded for this clone. This chain joins TRBV6-1 and TRBJ1-1; D remains unclear. The CDR3 runs 15 residues. Germline-derived CDR1 and CDR2 are MNHNS and SASEGT. The V end was cut by 0 bases, the J end by 1 base, with 9 bases between. The CDR3 loop is CASSEAEGTNTEAFF. CDR3 in DNA: TGTGCCAGCAGTGAAGCGGAGGGTACGAACACTGAAGCTTTCTTT.